These 18 T cell receptor beta chains originate from one sample sequenced in a study of blood T cell repertoires in COVID-19. Sequencing was performed with immunoSEQ multiplex PCR; in TCRdb, only in-frame clones are kept and a portion is missing. The sample yields roughly 190,000 clones, approximately 84% seen once. Specimen: PBMCs or T cells enriched from blood (not recorded which). Receptors were obtained from a woman aged 25 to 45 who had recovered from COVID-19.

The chain couples TRBV29-1 to TRBJ2-1; the D is unclear. This CDR3 contains 13 residues. The V gene lost 5 bases and the J gene lost 10 bases, with 18 bases spanning the gap. Germline lookup yields CDR1 SQVTM and CDR2 ANQGSEA. The CDR3 DNA sequence: TGCAGCGTTCATTTGCCAGGCCTACGAGAGCAGTTCTTC. It is translated as CSVHLPGLREQFF.

V usage is TRBV5-1 and J usage is TRBJ2-5; TRBD2 aligns across 7 bases. The CDR3 is 20 residues long. CDR1 and CDR2 from the germline V gene are SGHRS and YFSETQ. J gave up 0 bases and V 2 bases, and 19 bases lay outside the gene matches. As DNA, the CDR3 is TGCGCCAGCAGCTTTTTCGGGCGTCCAAAAAGCGGGGCGAACCAAGAGACCCAGTACTTC. This gives the protein CASSFFGRPKSGANQETQYF.

The gene calls are TRBV10-3 and TRBJ1-5, with 7 bases fitting TRBD1. Germline CDR1 ENHRY, CDR2 SYGVKD. J gave up 4 bases and V 6 bases, and 3 bases lay outside the gene matches. The CDR3 sequence is 13 residues long. CDR3 in DNA: TGTGCCATCAGGGGGACAGATAATCAGCCCCAGCATTTT. Encoded protein: CAIRGTDNQPQHF.

J is TRBJ2-7 and V is TRBV29-1; D is unclear. Trimming stripped 1 base from V and 1 base from J, with 8 bases between. The CDR3 runs to 13 residues. Germline V CDR1 and CDR2: SQVTM, ANQGSEA. DNA for the CDR3: TGCAGCGTTGAAGGAGGTCTTTCCTACGAGCAGTACTTC. Amino acid sequence: CSVEGGLSYEQYF.

The chain couples TRBV7-8 to TRBJ1-4; TRBD1 agrees at 7 bases. Per the germline V gene, CDR1 is SGHVS and CDR2 is FQNEAQ. CDR3 size: 16 residues. Trimming took 3 bases from V and 7 from J; bases not matched to a gene: 11. CDR3 nucleotides: TGTGCCAGCAGCTTGTCCCGGGACAGTGGGTCTGAAAAACTGTTTTTT. As protein: CASSLSRDSGSEKLFF.

The gene calls are TRBV5-1 and TRBJ2-5, with 12 bases matching TRBD2. The CDR3 is 16 residues long. Unmatched junction bases numbered 9, after V lost 4 bases and J lost 5 bases. Germline CDR1 reads SGHRS; CDR2 reads YFSETQ. CDR3 DNA: TGCGCCAGCAGCCCTCGGGCTAGCGGGAGGGCGGAGACCCAGTACTTC. This translates into CASSPRASGRAETQYF.

This chain uses TRBV7-9 with TRBJ1-2, with TRBD1 matching 10 bases. The CDR3 has 16 residues. V lost 5 bases and J lost 6; bases outside the gene matches: 12. Germline V gives CDR1 SEHNR, CDR2 FQNEAQ (reference sequence). The CDR3 sequence: CASSPTPGQGINGYTF. Written as DNA, the CDR3 is TGTGCCAGCAGCCCGACCCCGGGACAGGGGATTAATGGCTACACCTTC.

CDR3: CASSVRSGLANANTGELFF. CDR3 DNA sequence: TGCGCCAGCAGCGTCCGGTCGGGACTAGCCAACGCGAACACCGGGGAGCTGTTTTTT. V and J are TRBV4-1 and TRBJ2-2, with TRBD2 matching 9 bases. Germline V gene sequence: CDR1 MGHRA, CDR2 YSYEKL. After removal of 5 bases from V and 0 bases from J, the junction contained 13 bases not matched to a gene. The CDR3 loop spans 19 amino acids.

The chain recombines TRBV28 with TRBJ2-1, with a possible D match to TRBD2 (6 bases). CDR1 and CDR2 (germline): MDHEN, SYDVKM. The CDR3 sequence is 16 residues long. V lost 2 bases, J lost 0 bases, and 11 bases lay in between. Here the CDR3 reads CASSLGGASSYNEQFF. Here the CDR3 DNA reads TGTGCCAGCAGTTTAGGCGGGGCGAGCTCCTACAATGAGCAGTTCTTC. The full variable domain, with the rest looked up from reference TRBV28 and TRBJ2-1, is DVKVTQSSRYLVKRTGEKVFLECVQDMDHENMFWYRQDPGLGLRLIYFSYDVKMKEKGDIPEGYSVSREKKERFSLILESASTNQTSMYLCASSLGGASSYNEQFFGPGTRLTVL.

The chain joins TRBV20-1 to TRBJ1-3; D perhaps matches TRBD1 (6 bases). V was cut by 3 bases and J by 4 bases, with 16 bases left in between. The CDR3 runs to 15 residues. Germline loops: CDR1 DFQATT, CDR2 SNEGSKA (reference sequence). The CDR3 sequence is CSASTGQFGGNTIYF. DNA of the CDR3: TGCAGTGCTAGTACAGGGCAATTTGGAGGAAACACCATATATTTT.

The rearrangement links TRBV30 to TRBJ1-4, with D possibly being TRBD1 (6 bases). V was pared by 0 bases and J by 7 bases, with 12 bases between. This CDR3 comprises 14 residues. Germline V gene sequence: CDR1 GTSNPN, CDR2 SVGIG (reference sequence). The CDR3 region is CAWSVGASGEKLFF. In nucleotides, the CDR3 is TGTGCCTGGAGTGTGGGGGCATCAGGTGAAAAACTGTTTTTT.

The chain employs TRBV2 and TRBJ1-3, with D perhaps TRBD1 (6 bases). The V gene's germline CDR1 is SNHLY and CDR2 FYNNEI. V was trimmed by 6 bases and J by 0 bases, leaving 15 bases between them. The CDR3 totals 16 residues. CDR3 sequence reads: CASSRAGESSGNTIYF. The CDR3 nucleotides are TGTGCCAGCAGCCGCGCAGGGGAGAGCTCTGGAAACACCATATATTTT.

The chain uses TRBV14 and TRBJ2-5; TRBD2 matches 14 bases. J lost 6 bases, V lost 4 bases, and 7 bases had no gene match. This CDR3 has 16 residues. Looked up from germline, CDR1 is SGHDN and CDR2 is FVKESK. This CDR3 is CASSPRLAGGRKTQYF. CDR3 nucleotides: TGTGCCAGCAGCCCGCGACTAGCGGGAGGGCGAAAGACCCAGTACTTC.

The gene calls are TRBV30 and TRBJ2-5; D unresolved. The ends were cut back, 0 bases at V and 5 bases at J, with 10 bases in the middle. The CDR3 runs to 13 residues. Germline values: CDR1 GTSNPN, CDR2 SVGIG (reference sequence). CDR3 protein: CAWSVRSRETQYF. The CDR3 nucleotides read TGTGCCTGGAGTGTCCGGAGTAGGGAGACCCAGTACTTC. Filled out from reference TRBV30 and TRBJ2-5, the complete variable domain reads SQTIHQWPATLVQPVGSPLSLECTVEGTSNPNLYWYRQAAGRGLQLLFYSVGIGQISSEVPQNLSASRPQDRQFILSSKKLLLSDSGFYLCAWSVRSRETQYFGPGTRLLVL.

This rearrangement joins TRBV5-4 to TRBJ2-1; 8 bases fit TRBD2. Germline-derived CDR1 and CDR2 are SGHNT and YYREEE (reference sequence). V gave up 3 bases and J gave up 7 bases; unmatched junction bases: 9. There are 15 residues in the CDR3. CDR3 in amino acids: CASSSLAGSINEQFF. CDR3 nucleotide sequence: TGTGCCAGCAGCTCCCTAGCGGGCAGCATAAATGAGCAGTTCTTC.

The chain carries TRBV30 and TRBJ2-1; 8 bases agree with TRBD2. Unmatched junction bases numbered 7, after V lost 5 bases and J lost 4 bases. The CDR3 totals 14 residues. The germline gives CDR1 GTSNPN, CDR2 SVGIG (reference sequence). The CDR3 coding sequence is TGTGCCTGGCGGCCCCCGGGGGGGTACAATGAGCAGTTCTTC. Translation: CAWRPPGGYNEQFF.

The chain carries TRBV9 and TRBJ2-2; TRBD2 agrees at 7 bases. From germline, CDR1 is SGDLS and CDR2 YYNGEE. The CDR3 loop spans 17 amino acids. The V segment lost 0 bases and the J segment 2 bases; nucleotides outside the gene matches: 7. CDR3 amino acids: CASSVAGTTLNTGELFF. The CDR3 coding sequence is TGTGCCAGCAGCGTAGCCGGGACTACTTTAAACACCGGGGAGCTGTTTTTT.

The chain is built from TRBV2 and TRBJ1-4, with D possibly TRBD1 on 5 matching bases. Trimming stripped 3 bases from V and 8 bases from J, with 13 bases between. CDR3 length equals 14 residues. Germline V lookup: CDR1 SNHLY, CDR2 FYNNEI. The CDR3 DNA is TGTGCCAGCAGTGATATCAGGGTAGTAGAAAAACTGTTTTTT. Its translation: CASSDIRVVEKLFF.